This TCR beta chain was sequenced for a study of cytomegalovirus exposure and HLA in healthy donors. The V end lost 2 bases, the J end lost 2 bases, and 11 bases lay between the germline ends. This CDR3 has 15 amino acids. Germline CDR1 and CDR2: MNHNY and SVGAGI (reference sequence). A note on this clone: Its cognate antigen is unknown.

PCR involved 60 Vbeta and 13 Jbeta primers. Data came from immunoSEQ multiplex PCR; TCRdb stores just in-frame clones and leaves some out. The sample has about 160,000 clones; 70% to 80% are singletons. Study-level findings and limits: Later analysis identified several of the most significant clusters that appeared linked to common viral pathogens. A later look showed TCR association rates differing by HLA locus, highest for DRB1 and lowest for HLA-C. Among TCR beta chains, those listed as cytomegalovirus-associated numbered more than 150.

This chain connects TRBV6-6 to TRBJ2-3; the D gene is possibly TRBD2 (5 bases). The sequencing sample was made of PBMCs. This receptor was identified in a man in his fifties or sixties in good health and CMV-seropositive. The CDR3 nucleotides read TGTGCCAGCAGTTACATGATCGGGGACACAGATACGCAGTATTTT. It is translated as CASSYMIGDTDTQYF.